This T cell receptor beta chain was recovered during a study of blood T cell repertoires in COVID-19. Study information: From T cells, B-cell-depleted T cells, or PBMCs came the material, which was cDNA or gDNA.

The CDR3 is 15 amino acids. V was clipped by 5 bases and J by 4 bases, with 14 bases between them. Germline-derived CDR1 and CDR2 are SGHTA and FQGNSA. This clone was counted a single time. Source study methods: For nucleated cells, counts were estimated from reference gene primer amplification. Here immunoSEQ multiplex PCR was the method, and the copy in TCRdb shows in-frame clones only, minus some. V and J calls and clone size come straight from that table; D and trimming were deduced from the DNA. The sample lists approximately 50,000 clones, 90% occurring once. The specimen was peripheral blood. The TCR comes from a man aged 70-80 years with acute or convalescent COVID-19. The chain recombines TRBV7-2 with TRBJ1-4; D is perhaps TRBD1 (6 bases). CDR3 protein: CASSPDRTLNEKLFF. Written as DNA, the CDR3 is TGTGCCAGCAGCCCAGACAGGACCCTTAATGAAAAACTGTTTTTT. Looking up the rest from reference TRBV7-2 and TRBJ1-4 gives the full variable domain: GAGVSQSPSNKVTEKGKDVELRCDPISGHTALYWYRQSLGQGLEFLIYFQGNSAPDKSGLPSDRFSAERTGGSVSTLTIQRTQQEDSAVYLCASSPDRTLNEKLFFGSGTQLSVL.